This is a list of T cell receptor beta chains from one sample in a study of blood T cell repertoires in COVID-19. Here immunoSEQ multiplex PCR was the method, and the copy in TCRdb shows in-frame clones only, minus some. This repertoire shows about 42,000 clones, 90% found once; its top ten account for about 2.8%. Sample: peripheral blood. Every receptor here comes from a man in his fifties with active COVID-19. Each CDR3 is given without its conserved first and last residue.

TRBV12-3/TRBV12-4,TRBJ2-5,ASSFQGETQY
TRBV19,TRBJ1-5,ASSISTGVSGQPQH
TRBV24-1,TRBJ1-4,ATSDPTEPNEKLF
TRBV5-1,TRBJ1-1,ASSLEGGPEAF
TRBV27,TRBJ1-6,ASSRRAGGYNSPLH
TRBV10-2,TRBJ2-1,ASSEGAGGPNEQF
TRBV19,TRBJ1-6,ASTGQGVGSPLH
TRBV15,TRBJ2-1,ATSRRTGGWQF
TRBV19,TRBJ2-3,ASRRELANTQY
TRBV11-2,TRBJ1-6,ASSLGSGAASPLH
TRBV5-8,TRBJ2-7,ASSLDRVRSEQY
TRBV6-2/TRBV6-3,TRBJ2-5,ASSRSRAGLETQY
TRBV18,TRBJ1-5,ASSPSELSGQPQH
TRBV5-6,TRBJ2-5,ASSLTGDVTQY
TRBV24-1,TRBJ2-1,ATSDPGLAGGNEQF
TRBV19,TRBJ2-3,ASSQGLGQQY
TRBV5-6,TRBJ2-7,ASSLGGEQY
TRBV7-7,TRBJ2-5,ASSGRLGGETQY
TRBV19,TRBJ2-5,ASSGTSGGRKTQY
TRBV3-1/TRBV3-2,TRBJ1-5,ASSQIQGEPQH
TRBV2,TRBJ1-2,ASSLQAAYGYT
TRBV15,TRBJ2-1,ATSRDGVALYNEQF
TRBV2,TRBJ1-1,ASSLTGGAAGAEAF
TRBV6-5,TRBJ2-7,ASSYSVSGFVHEQY
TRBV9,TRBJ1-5,ASSVGVSSNQPQH
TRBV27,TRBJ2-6,ASMLASASGANVLT
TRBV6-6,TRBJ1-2,ASRPSAGTTYGYT
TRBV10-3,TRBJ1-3,AISEGGRAVSGNTIY
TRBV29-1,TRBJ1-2,SVELWGDYGYT
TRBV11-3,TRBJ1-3,ASSPAGSGNTIY
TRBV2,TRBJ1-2,ASRGTGLLYTNYGYT
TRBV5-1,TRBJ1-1,ASSYNRDTEAF
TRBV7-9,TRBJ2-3,ASSSRVGGTSTDTQY
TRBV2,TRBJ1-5,ASSEWDREGEPQH
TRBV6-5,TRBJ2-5,ASSYSDRGTETQY
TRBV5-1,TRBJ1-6,ASSQGDRFSSYNSPLH
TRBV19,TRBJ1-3,ASSIFGTGASGNTIY
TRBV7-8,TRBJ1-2,ASSPRAGTTNYGYT
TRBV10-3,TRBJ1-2,ATRQGHGYT
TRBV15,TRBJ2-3,ATSTEGSSGGAGADTQY
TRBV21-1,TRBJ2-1,ASSLQLAGDSYNEQF
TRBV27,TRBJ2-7,ASSAWGNSYEQY
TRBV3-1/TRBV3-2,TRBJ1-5,ASSQELGRNQPQH
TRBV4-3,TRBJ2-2,ASSQTLLAGGNTGELF
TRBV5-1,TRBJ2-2,ASSLESAGGRNTGELF
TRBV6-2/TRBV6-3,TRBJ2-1,ASSYSTGGAYNEQF
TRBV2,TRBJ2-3,ASSSDRPGGTDTQY
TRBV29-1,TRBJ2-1,SVESGGGNEQF
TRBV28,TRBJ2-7,ASSFLGTSGEGAYEQY
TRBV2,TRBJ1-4,ASSTTGDKLF
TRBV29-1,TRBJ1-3,SVVPTFDSSGNTIY
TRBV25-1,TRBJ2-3,ASGRGLIDTQY